The T cell receptor beta chain described here comes from a study of blood T cell repertoires in COVID-19. As for the study in general: Samples taken during acute and convalescent COVID-19 were collected in the United States, Italy and Spain. The cDNA or gDNA used as material had been derived from T cells, B-cell-depleted T cells, or PBMCs.

Original data processing: Reference gene primers were amplified, and this amplification served to estimate nucleated cell counts. Method: immunoSEQ multiplex PCR; TCRdb's copy keeps in-frame clones and lacks some. For V, J and clone size, that table is used; D and trimming come from the DNA. The sample has roughly 120,000 clones; around 70% are singletons. A few counts support this clone. Losses at the gene ends were 4 bases for V and 8 bases for J; bases not matched to a gene: 14. Germline V gene sequence: CDR1 SGDLS, CDR2 YYNGEE. CDR3 length: 15 residues. The chain recombines TRBV9 with TRBJ1-2, with TRBD1 matching 7 bases. Source material: peripheral blood. This clonotype was obtained from an elderly man with COVID-19, enrolled during active disease. This CDR3 is CASSSGQGVFRGYTF. CDR3 DNA sequence: TGTGCCAGCAGCAGCGGGCAGGGGGTCTTTCGGGGCTACACCTTC.